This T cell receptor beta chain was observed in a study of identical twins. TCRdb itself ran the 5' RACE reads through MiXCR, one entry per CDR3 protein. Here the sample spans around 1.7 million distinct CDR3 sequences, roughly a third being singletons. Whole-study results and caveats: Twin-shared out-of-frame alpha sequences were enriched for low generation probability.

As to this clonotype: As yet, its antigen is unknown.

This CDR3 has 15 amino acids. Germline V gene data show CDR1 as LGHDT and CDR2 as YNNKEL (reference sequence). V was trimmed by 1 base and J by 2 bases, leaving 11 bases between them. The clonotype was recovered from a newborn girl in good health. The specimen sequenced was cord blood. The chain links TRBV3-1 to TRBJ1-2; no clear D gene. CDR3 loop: CASSQVVHTNYGYTF. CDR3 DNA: TGTGCCAGCAGCCAAGTCGTACATACGAACTATGGCTACACCTTC.